The source of this TCR beta chain is a study of CD8+CD57+ T cells in acquired aplastic anemia. Germline V CDR1 and CDR2: ENHRY, SYGVKD. This CDR3 has 14 amino acids. V was shortened by 1 base and J by 5 bases, with 12 bases between the two germline ends. A note on this clonotype: A much larger clone lies one base from this, so it may be a read error.

Investigators profiled TCR beta VDJ and CDR3 from genomic DNA template. MiXCR was run by TCRdb on the reads, yielding one entry per CDR3 protein. Of some 240,000 distinct CDR3 sequences in the sample, about a third were seen once. This clonotype was sampled from a human donor in good health, serving as a control. The V call is TRBV10-3, the J call TRBJ2-7, with D uncertain. The sequenced sample was sorted CD4+, CD8+, or CD8+CD57+ T cells (not recorded which) from PBMCs. The DNA for the CDR3 is TGTGCCATCAGTGAGTGGCAGGTGGTACACGAGCAGTACTTC. This codes for CAISEWQVVHEQYF.